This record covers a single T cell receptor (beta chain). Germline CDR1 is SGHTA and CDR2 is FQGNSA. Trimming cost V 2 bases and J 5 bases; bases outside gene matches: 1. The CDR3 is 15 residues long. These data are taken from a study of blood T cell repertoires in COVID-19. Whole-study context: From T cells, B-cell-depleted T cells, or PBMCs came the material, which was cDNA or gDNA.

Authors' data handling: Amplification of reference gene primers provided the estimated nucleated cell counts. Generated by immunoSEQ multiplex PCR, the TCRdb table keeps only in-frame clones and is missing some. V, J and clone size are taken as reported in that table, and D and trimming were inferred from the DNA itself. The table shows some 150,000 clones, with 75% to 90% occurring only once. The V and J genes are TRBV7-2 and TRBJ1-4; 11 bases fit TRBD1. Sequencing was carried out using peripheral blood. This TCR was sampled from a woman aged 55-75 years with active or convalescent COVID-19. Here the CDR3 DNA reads TGTGCCAGCAGCTTAAGGACAGGGGGCAATGAAAAACTGTTTTTT. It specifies CASSLRTGGNEKLFF.